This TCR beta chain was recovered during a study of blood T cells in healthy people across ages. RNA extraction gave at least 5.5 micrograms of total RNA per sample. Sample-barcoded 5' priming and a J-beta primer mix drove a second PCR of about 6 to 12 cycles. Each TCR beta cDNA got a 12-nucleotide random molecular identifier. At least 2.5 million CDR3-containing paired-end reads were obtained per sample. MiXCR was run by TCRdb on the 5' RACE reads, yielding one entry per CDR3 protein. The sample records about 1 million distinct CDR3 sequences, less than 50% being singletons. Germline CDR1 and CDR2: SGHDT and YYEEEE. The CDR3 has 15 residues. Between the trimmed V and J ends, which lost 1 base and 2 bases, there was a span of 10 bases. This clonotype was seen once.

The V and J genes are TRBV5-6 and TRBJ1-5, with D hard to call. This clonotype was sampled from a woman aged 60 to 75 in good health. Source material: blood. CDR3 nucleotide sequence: TGTGCCAGCAGCTTGACAGAATCGGGCAATCAGCCCCAGCATTTT. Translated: CASSLTESGNQPQHF.